These 22 T cell receptor beta chains were sequenced from one sample in a study of blood T cell repertoires in COVID-19. Using immunoSEQ multiplex PCR, the repertoire was profiled, and TCRdb retains in-frame clones only, with some absent. The sample includes roughly 60,000 clones, 70% to 90% seen only once; the top ten take 14% to 15%. The specimen was peripheral blood. The receptor set was obtained from a man older than 75 with acute or convalescent COVID-19.

The rearrangement joins TRBV19 to TRBJ1-2; the D is unclear. The germline CDR1 and CDR2 sequences are LNHDA and SQIVND (reference sequence). The length of the CDR3 is 13 residues. Trimming shortened V by 1 base and J by 8 bases, and 11 bases separated the two germline ends. CDR3 in DNA: TGTGCCAGTAGTATAGTTACAGATGAAGGCTACACCTTC. Protein product: CASSIVTDEGYTF.

The CDR3 region has the DNA TGTGCCAGCAGTGAAAGTCGGCGGGCGGGGGGTATTGATGAGCAGTTCTTC. As protein: CASSESRRAGGIDEQFF. V is TRBV6-1 and J is TRBJ2-1; 8 positions agree with TRBD2. Per the germline V gene, CDR1 is MNHNS and CDR2 is SASEGT. This CDR3 is 17 amino acids long. V lost 2 bases and J lost 8; bases outside the gene matches: 14.

This chain links TRBV4-1 with TRBJ1-3; the D is unclear. V was clipped by 1 base and J by 0 bases, with 13 bases between them. The CDR3 loop spans 17 amino acids. Germline loops: CDR1 MGHRA, CDR2 YSYEKL. The CDR3 sequence is CASSQADVWSSGNTIYF. The CDR3 DNA reads as TGCGCCAGCAGCCAAGCTGACGTCTGGAGCTCTGGAAACACCATATATTTT.

This chain joins TRBV19 and TRBJ1-4; a possible D gene is TRBD1 (6 bases). The germline gives CDR1 LNHDA, CDR2 SQIVND (reference sequence). V dropped 3 bases and J dropped 8 bases, with 13 bases sitting between them. This CDR3 comprises 14 residues. Written as DNA, the CDR3 is TGTGCCAGTAGTATCGGGAGGGGGAGAGAAAAACTGTTTTTT. Translating gives CASSIGRGREKLFF.

The chain joins TRBV6-2 or TRBV6-3 to TRBJ2-1; 9 bases agree with TRBD1. Germline V gene data show CDR1 as MNHEY and CDR2 as SVGEGT. There are 18 residues in the CDR3. Unmatched junction bases numbered 9, after V lost 3 bases and J lost 0 bases. In DNA form, the CDR3 reads TGTGCCAGCAGTTATGGGGGACAGGGATTGAGCTCCTACAATGAGCAGTTCTTC. Amino acids: CASSYGGQGLSSYNEQFF.

The chain combines TRBV7-9 with TRBJ2-7; D uncertain. V lost 1 base and J lost 4, with 8 bases in between. The CDR3 has 13 residues. The germline gives CDR1 SEHNR, CDR2 FQNEAQ (reference sequence). CDR3 loop: CASSLVPGYEQYF. DNA for the CDR3: TGTGCCAGCAGCTTAGTGCCGGGTTACGAGCAGTACTTC. The variable domain in full, completed from reference TRBV7-9 and TRBJ2-7, reads DTGVSQNPRHKITKRGQNVTFRCDPISEHNRLYWYRQTLGQGPEFLTYFQNEAQLEKSRLLSDRFSAERPKGSFSTLEIQRTEQGDSAMYLCASSLVPGYEQYFGPGTRLTVT.

The chain combines TRBV5-4 with TRBJ1-6, with 7 bases fitting TRBD1. V was clipped by 4 bases and J by 6 bases; unmatched bases: 13. CDR1 is SGHNT and CDR2 is YYREEE in the germline V gene (reference sequence). The CDR3 sequence is 17 residues long. The DNA of the CDR3 is TGTGCCAGCAGCGGTGAGGTGGGCAGGGGGGTTAATTCACCCCTCCACTTT. Amino acid sequence: CASSGEVGRGVNSPLHF.

This chain connects TRBV6-5 to TRBJ1-1, with TRBD1 matching 8 bases. The CDR3 totals 14 residues. Germline CDR1 MNHEY, CDR2 SVGAGI. The trim removed 6 bases at V and 5 bases at J, leaving 8 bases unmatched. The CDR3 DNA reads TGTGCCAGCAGGCAGGGGGCGCACCAAACTGAAGCTTTCTTT. Amino acid sequence: CASRQGAHQTEAFF.

The CDR3 DNA is TGTGCCACTACCCCCGGGACACATTACAATGAGCAGTTCTTC. Its protein is CATTPGTHYNEQFF. The chain combines TRBV6-5 with TRBJ2-1; a possible D gene is TRBD1 (6 bases). This CDR3 has 14 residues. Germline V lookup: CDR1 MNHEY, CDR2 SVGAGI. V was pared by 10 bases and J by 4 bases, with 17 bases between.

CDR3 bases: TGTGCCAGCAGCTTCAGAGGGTCAGAGACCCAGTACTTC. Encoded protein: CASSFRGSETQYF. The V call is TRBV5-6, the J call TRBJ2-5; tentatively, D is TRBD2 (5 bases). V dropped 2 bases and J dropped 4 bases, with 9 bases sitting between them. CDR3 size: 13 residues. CDR1 is SGHDT and CDR2 is YYEEEE in the germline V gene. The full variable domain, its missing parts supplied by reference TRBV5-6 and TRBJ2-5, is DAGVTQSPTHLIKTRGQQVTLRCSPKSGHDTVSWYQQALGQGPQFIFQYYEEEERQRGNFPDRFSGHQFPNYSSELNVNALLLGDSALYLCASSFRGSETQYFGPGTRLLVL.

This chain connects TRBV2 to TRBJ1-5, with D possibly TRBD1 on 6 matching bases. V dropped 7 bases and J dropped 0 bases, with 13 bases sitting between them. The CDR3 contains 15 residues. The germline V gene encodes CDR1 SNHLY and CDR2 FYNNEI. This CDR3 reads CASTKDSHSNQPQHF. In DNA form, the CDR3 reads TGTGCCAGCACTAAGGACAGTCATAGCAATCAGCCCCAGCATTTT.

This chain uses TRBV5-1 with TRBJ2-3; D not certain. Trimming took off 0 bases at V and 0 bases at J, with 8 bases between the two ends. The CDR3 has 15 residues. From germline, CDR1 is SGHRS and CDR2 YFSETQ. In DNA, the CDR3 is TGCGCCAGCAGCTTGGGTAGCACTAGCACAGATACGCAGTATTTT. This gives the protein CASSLGSTSTDTQYF.

The J gene is TRBJ2-2, the V gene TRBV2; D call uncertain. The length of the CDR3 is 14 residues. V was pared by 5 bases and J by 7 bases, with 14 bases between. In germline, CDR1 is SNHLY, CDR2 FYNNEI. The CDR3 reads CASSQQNGIGELFF. CDR3 coding DNA: TGTGCCAGCAGTCAACAGAACGGAATCGGGGAGCTGTTTTTT.

Here the CDR3 reads CASSLDRSSISYNEQFF. The CDR3 nucleotides read TGTGCCAGCAGCTTAGATAGGAGCAGTATATCCTACAATGAGCAGTTCTTC. The gene calls are TRBV11-3 and TRBJ2-1, with D uncertain. Germline V lookup: CDR1 SGHNT, CDR2 YENEEA. The CDR3 length is 17 residues. Trimming took off 0 bases at V and 1 base at J, with 13 bases between the two ends.

The chain uses TRBV10-2 and TRBJ2-2; the D is unclear. The CDR3 is 15 residues long. V was clipped by 3 bases and J by 1 base, with 9 bases between them. CDR1 WSHSY and CDR2 SAAADI come from the germline V gene. CDR3 amino acids: CASSEALMNTGELFF. In DNA form, the CDR3 reads TGCGCCAGCAGTGAAGCGCTTATGAACACCGGGGAGCTGTTTTTT.

The chain combines TRBV9 with TRBJ2-5, with no clear D. Trimming left V 4 bases short and J 5 bases short, with 9 bases between. CDR1 and CDR2 (germline): SGDLS, YYNGEE. This CDR3 spans 12 amino acids. The CDR3, as DNA: TGTGCCAGCAGCACCCTTGAGGAGACCCAGTACTTC. This sequence encodes CASSTLEETQYF. The full variable domain, rest sourced from reference TRBV9 and TRBJ2-5, is DSGVTQTPKHLITATGQRVTLRCSPRSGDLSVYWYQQSLDQGLQFLIQYYNGEERAKGNILERFSAQQFPDLHSELNLSSLELGDSALYFCASSTLEETQYFGPGTRLLVL.

The rearrangement joins TRBV7-9 to TRBJ1-2, with D possibly matching TRBD1 (5 bases). CDR3 size: 13 residues. Germline CDR1 is SEHNR and CDR2 is FQNEAQ (reference sequence). Trimming removed 5 bases at V and 3 bases at J, with 10 bases between. The CDR3 coding sequence is TGTGCCAGCAGCCCGGGGGGGGACTATGGCTACACCTTC. It is translated as CASSPGGDYGYTF.

The chain combines TRBV5-1 with TRBJ1-5, with 8 bases matching TRBD1. From germline, CDR1 is SGHRS and CDR2 YFSETQ. CDR3 length: 13 amino acids. Trimming took 4 bases from V and 7 from J; bases not matched to a gene: 4. CDR3 DNA: TGCGCCAGCAGCCTGGGACAGGCGCAGCCCCAGCATTTT. This translates into CASSLGQAQPQHF.

The chain has TRBV10-3 and TRBJ2-3; 7 bases fit TRBD2. Trimming removed 3 bases from V and 6 bases from J; junction bases left unmatched: 3. This CDR3 has 13 amino acids. Germline V gene data show CDR1 as ENHRY and CDR2 as SYGVKD. The CDR3 loop is CAISEGTTDTQYF. Written as DNA, the CDR3 is TGTGCCATCAGTGAAGGGACTACTGATACGCAGTATTTT.

The chain uses TRBV7-8 and TRBJ2-5, with 9 bases aligning to TRBD1. Germline values: CDR1 SGHVS, CDR2 FQNEAQ. The CDR3 is 16 amino acids. Germline trimming cut 5 bases from V and 0 bases from J; bases unmatched to any gene: 7. In DNA form, the CDR3 reads TGTGCCAGCAGCGTGGACAGGGGTTCGTACCAAGAGACCCAGTACTTC. Encoded protein: CASSVDRGSYQETQYF.

The chain recombines TRBV25-1 with TRBJ1-6; TRBD1 might be the D (6 bases). V lost 1 base and J lost 4, with 8 bases in between. CDR1 MGHDK and CDR2 SYGVNS come from the germline V gene. The CDR3 loop spans 15 amino acids. This CDR3 is CASSESRGYNSPLHF. The CDR3 region has the DNA TGTGCCAGCAGTGAATCAAGGGGGTATAATTCACCCCTCCACTTT. Supplemented by reference TRBV25-1 and TRBJ1-6, the full variable domain reads EADIYQTPRYLVIGTGKKITLECSQTMGHDKMYWYQQDPGMELHLIHYSYGVNSTEKGDLSSESTVSRIRTEHFPLTLESARPSHTSQYLCASSESRGYNSPLHFGNGTRLTVT.

The V call is TRBV6-6, the J call TRBJ1-2; the match to TRBD1 covers 8 bases. The germline gives CDR1 MNHNY, CDR2 SVGAGI (reference sequence). The V segment lost 5 bases and the J segment 12 bases; nucleotides outside the gene matches: 29. The CDR3 is 19 amino acids. Here the CDR3 DNA reads TGTGCCAGCAGTCCCTCAGGTGCCACCCAAACTCCGGGACAGGCTCCTGACACCTTC. It specifies CASSPSGATQTPGQAPDTF.